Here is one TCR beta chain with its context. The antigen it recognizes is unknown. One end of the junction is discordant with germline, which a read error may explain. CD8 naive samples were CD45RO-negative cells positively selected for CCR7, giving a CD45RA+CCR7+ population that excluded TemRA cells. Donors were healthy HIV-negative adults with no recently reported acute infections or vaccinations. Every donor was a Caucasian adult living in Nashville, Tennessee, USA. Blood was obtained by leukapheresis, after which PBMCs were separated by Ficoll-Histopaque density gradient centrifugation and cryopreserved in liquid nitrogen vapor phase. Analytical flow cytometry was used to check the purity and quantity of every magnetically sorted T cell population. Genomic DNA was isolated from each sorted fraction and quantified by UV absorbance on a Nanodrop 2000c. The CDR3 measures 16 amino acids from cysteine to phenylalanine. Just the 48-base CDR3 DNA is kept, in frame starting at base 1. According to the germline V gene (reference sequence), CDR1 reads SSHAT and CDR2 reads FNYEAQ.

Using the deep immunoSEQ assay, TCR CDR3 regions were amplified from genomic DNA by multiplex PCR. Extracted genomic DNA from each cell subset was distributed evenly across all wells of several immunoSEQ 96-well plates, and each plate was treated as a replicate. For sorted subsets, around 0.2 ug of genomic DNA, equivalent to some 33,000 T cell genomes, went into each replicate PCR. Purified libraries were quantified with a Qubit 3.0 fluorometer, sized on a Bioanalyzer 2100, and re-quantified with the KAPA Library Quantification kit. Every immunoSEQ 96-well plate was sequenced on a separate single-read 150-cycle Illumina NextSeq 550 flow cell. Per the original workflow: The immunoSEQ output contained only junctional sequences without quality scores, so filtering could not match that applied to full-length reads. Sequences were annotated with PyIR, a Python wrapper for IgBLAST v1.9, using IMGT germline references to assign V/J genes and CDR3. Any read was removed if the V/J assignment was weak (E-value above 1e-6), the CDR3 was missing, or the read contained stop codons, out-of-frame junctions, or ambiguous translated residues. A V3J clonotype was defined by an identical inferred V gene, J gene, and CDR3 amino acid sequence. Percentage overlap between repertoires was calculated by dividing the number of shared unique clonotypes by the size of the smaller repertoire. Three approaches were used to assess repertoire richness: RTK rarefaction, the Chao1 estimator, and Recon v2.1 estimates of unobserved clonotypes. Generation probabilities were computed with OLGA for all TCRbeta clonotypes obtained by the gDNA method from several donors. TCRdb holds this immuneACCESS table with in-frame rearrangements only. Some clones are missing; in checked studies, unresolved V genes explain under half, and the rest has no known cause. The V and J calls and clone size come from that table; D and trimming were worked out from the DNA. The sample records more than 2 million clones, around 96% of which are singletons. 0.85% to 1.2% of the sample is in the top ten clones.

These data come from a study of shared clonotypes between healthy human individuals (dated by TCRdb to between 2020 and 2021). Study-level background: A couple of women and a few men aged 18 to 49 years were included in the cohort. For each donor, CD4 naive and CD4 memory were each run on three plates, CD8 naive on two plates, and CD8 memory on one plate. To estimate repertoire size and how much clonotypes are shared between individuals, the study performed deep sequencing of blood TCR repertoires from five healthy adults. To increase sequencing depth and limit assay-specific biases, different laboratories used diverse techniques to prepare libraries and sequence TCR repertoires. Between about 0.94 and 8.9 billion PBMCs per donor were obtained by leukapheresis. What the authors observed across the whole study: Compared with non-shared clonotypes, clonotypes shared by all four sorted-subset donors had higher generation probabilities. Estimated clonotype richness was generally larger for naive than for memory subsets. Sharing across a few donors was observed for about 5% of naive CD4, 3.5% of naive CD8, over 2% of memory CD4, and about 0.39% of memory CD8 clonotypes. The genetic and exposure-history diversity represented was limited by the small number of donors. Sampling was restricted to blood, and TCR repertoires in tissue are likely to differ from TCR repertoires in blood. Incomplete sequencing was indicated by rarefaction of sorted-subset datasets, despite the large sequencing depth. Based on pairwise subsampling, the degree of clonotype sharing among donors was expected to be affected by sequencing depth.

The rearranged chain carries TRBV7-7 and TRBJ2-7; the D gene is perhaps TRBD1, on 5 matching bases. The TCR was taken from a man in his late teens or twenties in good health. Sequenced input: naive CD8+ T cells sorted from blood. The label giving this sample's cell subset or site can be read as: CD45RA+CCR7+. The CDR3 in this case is CASSLEERQKAYEQYF. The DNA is TGTGCTAGCAGCTTAGAGGAGCGACAGAAAGCCTACGAGCAGTACTTC.